This T cell receptor beta chain was obtained from a study of vaccination and CD4 T cells after COVID-19. Study background: Nasal swab PCR identified SARS-CoV-2 in the convalescent patients, of whom several were mild and one severe. Cellular stimulation was performed using overlapping spike peptides derived from SARS-CoV-2, HCoV-NL63, HCoV-OC43 and HCoV-229E.

Sample treatment: roughly 11-day PBMC culture with coronavirus spike peptide pools or control peptides (ViraFEST assay). Of note for this clonotype: Its matching antigen is unknown.

The Oncomine TCR Beta short-read assay was what sequenced the DNA obtained from cultured CD4+ T cells. TCRdb independently ran MiXCR on the PCR reads; one entry per CDR3 protein. The top ten hold roughly 6.3% of the sample, which has around 19,000 distinct CDR3 sequences, 40% to 50% seen once. CDR1 is KGHSH, CDR2 LQKENI, per germline. The germline V and J ends were trimmed by 2 bases and 7 bases, with 11 bases remaining between them. This CDR3 is built from 13 residues. This receptor was identified in a human donor who had recovered from COVID-19. This chain uses TRBV18 with TRBJ1-2; the D is unclear. Sequenced material: CD4+ T cells from blood, cultured in vitro, taken before SARS-CoV-2 vaccination. CDR3: CASSPGIEAGYTF. For the CDR3, the DNA is TGTGCCAGCTCACCAGGGATCGAGGCTGGCTACACCTTC.